Following are 3 T cell receptor beta chains from one sample sequenced in a study of T cell responses to AZD1222 COVID-19 vaccine. Here immunoSEQ multiplex PCR was the method, and the copy in TCRdb shows in-frame clones only, minus some. Of 250,000 to 300,000 clones in the sample, 94% were seen once. The sequences come from peripheral blood, collected 28 days after the second AZD1222 dose. The origin of the receptors is an adult who received the AZD1222 COVID-19 vaccine.

The chain has TRBV29-1 and TRBJ2-2; D possibly matches TRBD1 or TRBD2 (6 bases each). Germline-derived CDR1 and CDR2 are SQVTM and ANQGSEA. This CDR3 has 13 residues. Trimming shortened V by 6 bases and J by 5 bases, and 13 bases separated the two germline ends. CDR3 in amino acids: CSVRGRGTGELFF. For the CDR3, the DNA is TGCAGCGTCCGGGGGCGAGGGACCGGGGAGCTGTTTTTT.

The J gene is TRBJ2-7, the V gene TRBV24-1; D perhaps matches TRBD1 (5 bases). Germline loops: CDR1 KGHDR, CDR2 SFDVKD. Between the trimmed V and J ends, which lost 1 base and 9 bases, there was a span of 18 bases. The length of the CDR3 is 15 residues. CDR3 protein: CATSDFGSGASGQYF. The CDR3 nucleotides are TGTGCCACCAGTGATTTCGGCAGTGGGGCCTCGGGGCAGTACTTC.

CDR3 protein: CASMQGPNTGELFF. CDR3 DNA: TGTGCCAGCATGCAGGGGCCGAACACCGGGGAGCTGTTTTTT. This rearrangement joins TRBV6-5 to TRBJ2-2; tentative D call: TRBD1 (6 bases). This CDR3 has 14 amino acids. Trimming left V 7 bases short and J 0 bases short, with 9 bases between. The V gene's germline CDR1 is MNHEY and CDR2 SVGAGI.